This record concerns one TCR beta chain sequence. This entry comes from a study of blood T cell repertoires in COVID-19. Study at large: The study drew acute and convalescent COVID-19 samples from the United States, Italy and Spain.

Assay used: immunoSEQ multiplex PCR; TCRdb lists only in-frame clones, some missing. The table has over 200,000 clones, about 92% seen once. Material for sequencing was peripheral blood. This TCR derives from a young man with acute or convalescent COVID-19.

The CDR3 DNA is TGTGCCAGCAGTTTAGGTGAGGGGAGGGCTTCCGAGCAGTACTTC. Amino acids: CASSLGEGRASEQYF. This sequence joins TRBV28 and TRBJ2-7, with TRBD2 identical over 7 bases. J gave up 6 bases and V 2 bases, and 10 bases lay outside the gene matches. Looked up from germline, CDR1 is MDHEN and CDR2 is SYDVKM. This CDR3 is built from 15 residues.